One TCR beta chain is described in this entry. The source of the sample is a study of spatial heterogeneity in lung cancer. CDR1 and CDR2 from the germline V gene are MNHEY and SMNVEV (reference sequence). This CDR3 comprises 13 residues. Between the trimmed V and J ends, which lost 2 bases and 3 bases, there was a span of 8 bases. Every molecule of TCR cDNA had its own unique molecular identifier. TCRdb called the 5' RACE reads again in MiXCR, with one record for every CDR3 protein. The sample yields 95,000 to 120,000 distinct CDR3 sequences, under 14% seen once. Time point noted: blood at routine non-recurrence follow-up after resection.

The clonotype comes from a female donor with early-stage non-small cell lung cancer. The material sequenced was PBMCs, taken at follow-up. This chain connects TRBV27 to TRBJ2-7; D is uncertain. The CDR3 loop reads CASSLTGHYEQYF. CDR3 nucleotide sequence: TGTGCCAGCAGTTTAACCGGCCACTACGAGCAGTACTTC.